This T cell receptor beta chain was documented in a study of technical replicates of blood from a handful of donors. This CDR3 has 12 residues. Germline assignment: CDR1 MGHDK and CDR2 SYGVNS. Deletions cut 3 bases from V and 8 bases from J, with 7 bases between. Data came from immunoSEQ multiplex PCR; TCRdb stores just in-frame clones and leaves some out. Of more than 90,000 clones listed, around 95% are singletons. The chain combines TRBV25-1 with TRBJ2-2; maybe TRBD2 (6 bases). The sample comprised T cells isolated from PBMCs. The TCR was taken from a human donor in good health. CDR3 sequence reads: CASSDGLGELFF. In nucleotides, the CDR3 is TGTGCCAGCAGTGACGGACTAGGGGAGCTGTTTTTT. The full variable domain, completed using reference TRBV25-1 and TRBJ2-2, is EADIYQTPRYLVIGTGKKITLECSQTMGHDKMYWYQQDPGMELHLIHYSYGVNSTEKGDLSSESTVSRIRTEHFPLTLESARPSHTSQYLCASSDGLGELFFGEGSRLTVL.